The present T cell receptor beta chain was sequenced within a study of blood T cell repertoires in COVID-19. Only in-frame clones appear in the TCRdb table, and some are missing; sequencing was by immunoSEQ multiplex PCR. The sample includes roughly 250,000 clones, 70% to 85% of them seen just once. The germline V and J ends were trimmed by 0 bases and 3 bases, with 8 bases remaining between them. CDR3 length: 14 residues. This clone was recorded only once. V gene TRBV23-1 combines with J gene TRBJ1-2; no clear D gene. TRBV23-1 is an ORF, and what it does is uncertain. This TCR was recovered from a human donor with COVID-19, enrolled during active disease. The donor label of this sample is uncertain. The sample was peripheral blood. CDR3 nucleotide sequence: TGCGCCAGCAGTCAATCGCGGACTCACTATGGCTACACCTTC. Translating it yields CASSQSRTHYGYTF.